This is a list of T cell receptor beta chains from one sample in a study of response to subunit inactivated influenza vaccine. TCRdb redid the calling of the RT-PCR reads with MiXCR, one entry per CDR3 protein. The repertoire has around 570,000 distinct CDR3 sequences, around 8% of them found once; the top ten carry over 10%. The input for sequencing was PBMCs from blood, taken approximately 25 months after vaccination. The receptors here all came from a man between 50 and 69 years old who received an inactivated influenza vaccine. Both conserved end residues are part of each CDR3. Clone size is not always given. Where it is, it says once, few, many or a class for expanded clones.

few,TRBV6-2/TRBV6-3,TRBJ1-1,CASSYAGLRGTEAFF
few,TRBV20-1,TRBJ1-2,CSAAGDWYGYTF
many,TRBV5-1,TRBJ2-1,CASSLAVRGRYNEQFF
-,TRBV6-5,TRBJ2-1,CASSLQGASYNEQFF
few,TRBV12-3/TRBV12-4,TRBJ1-2,CASSMGGYGYTF
many,TRBV14,TRBJ2-2,CASRPFRQREYTGELFF
-,TRBV3-1,TRBJ1-1,CASSQAHTEAFF
-,TRBV4-2,TRBJ2-1,CASSQDTGGSYNEQFF
-,TRBV5-1,TRBJ2-3,CASSSGDWTDTQYF
-,TRBV7-6,TRBJ2-3,CASSSGPKTLVTQYF
many,TRBV14,TRBJ1-1,CASSQDQRDRGEAFF
many,TRBV28,TRBJ2-6,CASVSGANVLTF
many,TRBV7-9,TRBJ2-3,CASSPSGGGTDTQYF
many,TRBV9,TRBJ2-2,CASSVEDPGELFF
many,TRBV5-1,TRBJ2-1,CASSLAGNHYNEQFF
-,TRBV18,TRBJ2-1,CASRPTSGRAEQFF
-,TRBV12-3/TRBV12-4,TRBJ1-1,CAGSSHRVEAFF
-,TRBV5-1,TRBJ1-1,CASSLEAWGMNTEAFF